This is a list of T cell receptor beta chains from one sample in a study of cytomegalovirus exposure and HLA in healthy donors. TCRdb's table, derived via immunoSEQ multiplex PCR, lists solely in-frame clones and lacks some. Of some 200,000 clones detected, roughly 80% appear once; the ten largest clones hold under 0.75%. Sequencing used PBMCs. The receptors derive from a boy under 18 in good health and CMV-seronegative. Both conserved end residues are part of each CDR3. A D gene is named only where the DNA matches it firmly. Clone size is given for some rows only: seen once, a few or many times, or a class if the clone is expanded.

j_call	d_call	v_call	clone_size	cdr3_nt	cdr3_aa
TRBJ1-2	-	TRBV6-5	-	TGTGCCAGCAGTTACCTGGGGACGGAGGGGTATGGCTACACCTTC	CASSYLGTEGYGYTF
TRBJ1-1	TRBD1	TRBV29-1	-	TGCAGCGTCGGGGACAGTCCTTTAATGAACACTGAAGCTTTCTTT	CSVGDSPLMNTEAFF
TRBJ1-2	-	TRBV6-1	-	TGTGCCAGCAGCATGGCAGGGCGCAGGGTGGATGGCTACACCTTC	CASSMAGRRVDGYTF
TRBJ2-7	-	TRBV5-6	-	TGTGCCAGCAGCCTTAGCGGCTACGAGCAGTACTTC	CASSLSGYEQYF
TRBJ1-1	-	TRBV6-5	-	TGTGCCAGCAGTCCGACTCCGGGAGGAACTGAAGCTTTCTTT	CASSPTPGGTEAFF
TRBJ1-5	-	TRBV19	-	TGTGCCAGTAGACCTAAACGCGGCAATCAGCCCCAGCATTTT	CASRPKRGNQPQHF
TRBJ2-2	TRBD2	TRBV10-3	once	TGTGCCATCAGTGAAAGAGCGGGAGGGCCAACCGGGGAGCTGTTTTTT	CAISERAGGPTGELFF
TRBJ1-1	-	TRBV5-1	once	TGCGCCAGCAGGACCCAGGGAGGGGGCACTGAAGCTTTCTTT	CASRTQGGGTEAFF
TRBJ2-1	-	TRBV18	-	TGTGCCAGCTCAGAGGCTAGTATCAATGAGCAGTTCTTC	CASSEASINEQFF
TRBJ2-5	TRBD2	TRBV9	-	TGTGCCAGCAGCGTAGGTGCGGGGGGGCCAGAGACCCAGTACTTC	CASSVGAGGPETQYF
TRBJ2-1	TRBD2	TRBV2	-	TGTGCCAGCGGACCGGGACTAGCGGCGAATGAGCAGTTCTTC	CASGPGLAANEQFF
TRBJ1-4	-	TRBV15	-	TGTGCCACCAGCAGAGGGCAGGGTGACCGGGAAAAACTGTTTTTT	CATSRGQGDREKLFF
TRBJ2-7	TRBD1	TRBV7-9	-	TGTGCCAGCAGCTTAGGGGACAGAAACTCCTACGAGCAGTACTTC	CASSLGDRNSYEQYF
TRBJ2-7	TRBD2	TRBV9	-	TGTGCCAGCAGCGTGACTAGCGGGACGGTCGAGCAGTACTTC	CASSVTSGTVEQYF
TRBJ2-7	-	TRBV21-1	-	TGTGCCAGCAGCAAAGCATTGAGCGGGGGCTCCTACGAGCAGTACTTC	CASSKALSGGSYEQYF
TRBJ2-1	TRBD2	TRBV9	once	TGTGCCAGCAGCCCGGGGTCGAGACTAGCCGGGACGAGCAAAAATGAGCAGTTCTTC	CASSPGSRLAGTSKNEQFF
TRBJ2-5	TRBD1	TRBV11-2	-	TGTGCCAGCAGCCCTGGACAGGGGCGAGGTATAGAGACCCAGTACTTC	CASSPGQGRGIETQYF
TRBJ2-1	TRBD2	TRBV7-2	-	TGTGCCAGCAGCTTACGCGGGACTACTGACAATGAGCAGTTCTTC	CASSLRGTTDNEQFF
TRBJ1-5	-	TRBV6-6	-	TGTGCCAGCAGTGAGATTAGCAATCAGCCCCAGCATTTT	CASSEISNQPQHF
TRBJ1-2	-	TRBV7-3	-	TGTGCCAGCAGCCAAAGGCGGGAGGACTATGGCTACACCTTC	CASSQRREDYGYTF
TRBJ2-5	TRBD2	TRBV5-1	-	TGCGCCAGCAGCCCAGAGCGGGGGCGTTGGGAGACCCAGTACTTC	CASSPERGRWETQYF
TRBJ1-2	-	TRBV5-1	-	TGCGCCAGCAAGGGGGAGCATGGCTACACCTTC	CASKGEHGYTF